A single sample is the source of the 19 T cell receptor beta chains below, sequenced in a study of tumor-infiltrating lymphocytes in primary liver carcinoma (dated by TCRdb to about 2017). The reads were generated on an Illumina HiSeq 2500. Using a constant-region primer and ProtoScript II reverse transcriptase, TCRbeta-specific cDNA was reverse-transcribed from 450 to 650 ng total RNA. Construction of the TCRbeta libraries relied on three nested rounds of multiplex PCR, following a slightly modified ARM-PCR procedure. Each of the first two PCR rounds ran for 9 to 11 cycles using multiplex TRBV1-TRBV30 forward primers together with a Cbeta reverse primer. The public reads were reprocessed in TCRdb via fastp at Q25 and MiXCR, keeping in-frame beta chains. Records with the same CDR3 protein are collapsed into one entry carrying the most frequent genes and DNA. Recorded for this sample are 300,000 to 400,000 distinct CDR3 sequences; almost 65% of them occurred a single time. The ten largest clonotypes hold roughly 6.5% of the sample.

RNA from unsorted whole blood was extracted with TRIzol reagent, and germline DNA was obtained with the DNeasy Blood & Tissue kit. Sequencing was done on a sample of peripheral blood. Receptor source: a man aged 40-49 years with primary liver carcinoma and hepatitis B virus infection.

Notes on this clonotype: An end of the junction does not agree with germline; a read error may underlie this. The chain joins TRBV11-2 to TRBJ2-2, with D perhaps TRBD1 or TRBD2 (5 bases each). Germline CDR1 reads SGHAT; CDR2 reads FQNNGV. There are 14 residues in the CDR3. In DNA form, the CDR3 reads TGTGCCAGCAGCTCCTTAAGGGGTACCGGGGAGCCGTTTTTT. It codes for CASSSLRGTGEPFF.

Concerning this clonotype: The junction departs from germline at one end; a sequencing error may be responsible. V gene TRBV6-1 combines with J gene TRBJ1-4; no reliable D call. Per the germline V gene, CDR1 is MNHNS and CDR2 is SASEGT. CDR3 length: 15 amino acids. The CDR3 reads CASSETRVSGEKLFF. CDR3 coding DNA: TGCGCCAGCAGTGAAACCCGGGTCTCGGGGGAAAAACTGTTTTTT.

This clonotype appeared a single time. A junction end diverges from the germline sequence, so it may reflect a read error. DNA of the CDR3: TGCGCCAACAGCTTGGGTACAGCTAGCGGGTTCTATTCCTACAATGAGCAGTTCTTC. Translating gives CANSLGTASGFYSYNEQFF. The chain recombines TRBV5-1 with TRBJ2-1; 8 positions agree with TRBD2. The CDR3 totals 19 residues. Germline V gene lookup returns CDR1 SGHRS and CDR2 YFSETQ.

This clonotype was seen ten or more times. V is TRBV6-1 and J is TRBJ2-2; perhaps TRBD1 as D (5 bases). Germline CDR1 and CDR2: MNHNS and SASEGT. This CDR3 spans 13 amino acids. V lost 7 bases, J lost 8 bases, and 14 bases lay in between. Written as DNA, the CDR3 is TGTGCCAGCACCAGCCCAGGGCGAGGGGAGCTGTTTTTT. Protein product: CASTSPGRGELFF.

The V and J genes are TRBV6-6 and TRBJ1-1; D remains unclear. The germline CDR1 and CDR2 sequences are MNHNY and SVGAGI (reference sequence). The CDR3 consists of 14 residues. The germline V and J ends were trimmed by 7 bases and 8 bases, with 20 bases remaining between them. As DNA, the CDR3 is TGTGCCAGCACCGTAGCGGGTTCTGGCACCGAAGCTTTCTTT. Amino acid sequence: CASTVAGSGTEAFF.

This clonotype was counted ten times or more. The chain uses TRBV4-1 and TRBJ2-7; the D is unclear. V dropped 1 base and J dropped 3 bases, with 10 bases sitting between them. Germline-derived CDR1 and CDR2 are MGHRA and YSYEKL. The CDR3 totals 14 residues. CDR3 sequence: CASSQVLQSYEQYF. The DNA of the CDR3 is TGCGCCAGCAGCCAAGTATTACAGAGCTACGAGCAGTACTTC.

This clonotype came up many times. J is TRBJ2-1 and V is TRBV29-1; 9 bases map to TRBD2. CDR1 and CDR2 (germline): SQVTM, ANQGSEA. The CDR3 has 14 residues. J was trimmed by 2 bases and V by 7 bases; bases with no gene match: 6. CDR3 in DNA: TGCAGCGCCTTTAGCGGGAGTACCTACAATGAGCAGTTCTTC. It specifies CSAFSGSTYNEQFF.

This clonotype showed up many times. CDR3: CSVEDSGGGTDTQYF. The CDR3, as DNA: TGCAGCGTTGAAGATTCAGGGGGAGGGACAGATACGCAGTATTTT. V usage is TRBV29-1 and J usage is TRBJ2-3; D tentatively fits TRBD1 or TRBD2 (7 bases each). Germline V gene data show CDR1 as SQVTM and CDR2 as ANQGSEA. V shed 0 bases and J shed 3 bases, with 13 bases lying between them. The CDR3 covers 15 residues.

Ten or more counts support this clonotype. The rearrangement uses TRBV6-6 and TRBJ1-1; D remains unclear. Germline CDR1 MNHNY, CDR2 SVGAGI (reference sequence). Trimming shortened V by 5 bases and J by 0 bases, and 4 bases separated the two germline ends. The CDR3 sequence is 12 residues long. CDR3 residues: CASSNMNTEAFF. The CDR3 DNA is TGTGCCAGCAGTAACATGAACACTGAAGCTTTCTTT.

This clonotype was observed a handful of times. This sequence joins TRBV6-1 and TRBJ1-5; 10 nucleotides align to TRBD1. Germline CDR1 and CDR2: MNHNS and SASEGT. After removal of 3 bases from V and 4 bases from J, the junction contained 3 bases not matched to a gene. The CDR3 is 15 amino acids. This CDR3 is CASSDPGQGNQPQHF. The DNA for the CDR3 is TGTGCCAGCAGTGATCCGGGACAGGGGAATCAGCCCCAGCATTTT.

The table lists this clonotype with a count of one. The CDR3 ends on some other residue instead of the conserved phenylalanine or tryptophan, so this is likely a read error. The chain is built from TRBV11-1 and TRBJ2-1; TRBD1 or TRBD2 may be the D gene (6 bases each). The CDR3 sequence is 15 residues long. Per germline, CDR1 SGHAT and CDR2 FQDESV (reference sequence). The V gene lost 5 bases and the J gene lost 8 bases, with 19 bases spanning the gap. This CDR3 reads CASSRSGGQGDEQFY. The CDR3 DNA reads as TGTGCCAGCAGCCGAAGTGGGGGGCAGGGCGATGAGCAGTTCTAC.

The chain uses TRBV28 and TRBJ2-1, with 9 bases identical to TRBD1. With V trimmed by 1 base and J by 9 bases, 7 bases remained unmatched. Germline CDR1 MDHEN, CDR2 SYDVKM. The CDR3 contains 15 residues. The CDR3 spells CASSLLGQGRSEQFF. The CDR3 region has the DNA TGTGCCAGCAGTTTATTGGGACAGGGTCGCAGTGAGCAGTTCTTC.

Comment on this clonotype: One junction end does not reproduce the germline sequence, and a read error may be involved. The chain's CDR3 is CAGRPNIGDSDKNIQYF. CDR3 DNA: TGTGCCGGCAGACCGAATATCGGGGATAGTGACAAAAACATTCAGTACTTC. The chain carries TRBV11-2 and TRBJ2-4; D is possibly TRBD2 (5 bases). The germline CDR1 and CDR2 sequences are SGHAT and FQNNGV. This CDR3 has 17 residues.

The chain links TRBV6-6 to TRBJ1-5, with a weak D call TRBD1 (5 bases). This CDR3 contains 16 residues. Germline values: CDR1 MNHNY, CDR2 SVGAGI (reference sequence). The V gene lost 3 bases and the J gene lost 6 bases, with 18 bases spanning the gap. CDR3: CASSYKLGLGGQPQHF. CDR3 DNA: TGTGCCAGCAGTTATAAGTTGGGACTGGGAGGTCAGCCCCAGCATTTT.

As regards this clonotype: A read error is possible here, since a much larger clone lies one base away. The V gene is TRBV10-2, the J gene TRBJ2-3, with D possibly being TRBD1 (5 bases). Germline V gene sequence: CDR1 WSHSY, CDR2 SAAADI. The CDR3 length is 13 residues. The CDR3 region is CASSRGRLDRQYF. CDR3 DNA: TGCGCCAGCAGTAGGGGCAGGCTGGATAGGCAGTATTTT.

CDR3 residues: CASSLGLTGGETQYF. The CDR3 bases are TGCGCCAGCAGCCTCGGACTAACTGGCGGGGAGACCCAGTACTTC. J is TRBJ2-5 and V is TRBV5-1; D possibly corresponds to TRBD2 (6 bases). V was shortened by 4 bases and J by 5 bases, with 18 bases between the two germline ends. This CDR3 contains 15 residues. The germline V gene encodes CDR1 SGHRS and CDR2 YFSETQ.

To note about this clonotype: Since a much larger clone is just one base distant, this may be a read error. This rearrangement joins TRBV6-1 to TRBJ2-5; no definite D call. This CDR3 is 13 amino acids long. Germline-derived CDR1 and CDR2 are MNHNS and SASEGT. V was trimmed by 7 bases and J by 5 bases, leaving 14 bases between them. This CDR3 reads CASNDQRWETQYF. Written as DNA, the CDR3 is TGTGCCAGCAATGATCAAAGGTGGGAGACCCAGTACTTC.

This clonotype was recorded many times. V is TRBV6-2 or TRBV6-3 and J is TRBJ2-5; D is unclear. The CDR3 spans 12 residues. V was pared by 2 bases and J by 5 bases, with 6 bases between. From germline, CDR1 is MNHEY and CDR2 SVGEGT. The CDR3 reads CASSYLLETQYF. As DNA, the CDR3 is TGTGCCAGCAGTTACCTCTTGGAGACCCAGTACTTC.

Points on this clonotype: The junction departs from germline at one end; a sequencing error may be responsible. The V and J genes are TRBV11-2 and TRBJ2-2; D assignment may be TRBD1 or TRBD2 (5 bases each). The CDR3 is made up of 13 amino acids. In germline, CDR1 is SGHAT, CDR2 FQNNGV. This chain's CDR3 is CAGSLPGTGEPFF. The CDR3 nucleotides are TGTGCCGGCAGCTTACCCGGGACCGGGGAGCCGTTTTTT.